Listed below are T cell receptor beta chains from one sample, sequenced in a study of cytomegalovirus exposure and HLA in healthy donors. Clones were sequenced by immunoSEQ multiplex PCR, and TCRdb holds only the in-frame ones, with some missing. The data show 50,000 to 65,000 clones, approximately 86% seen once. The sample comprised PBMCs. The receptors originated from a woman aged 18-29 years in good health and CMV-seronegative. The CDR3 runs from the conserved cysteine through the conserved F or W. The D gene is left open where the match is weak. The listing skips clone size in some rows; elsewhere it reads once, few, many or a size class.

-	-	TRBV5-1	TRBJ2-2	16	CASSLGGNGNTGELFF	TGCGCCAGCAGCCTAGGGGGAAACGGGAACACCGGGGAGCTGTTTTTT
-	-	TRBV18	TRBJ2-7	13	CASSQTASYEQYF	TGTGCCAGCTCCCAGACAGCATCCTACGAGCAGTACTTC
-	-	TRBV23-1	TRBJ2-5	19	CASSQSSISGRTDKETQYF	TGCGCCAGCAGTCAATCGAGTATTAGTGGAAGAACCGACAAAGAGACCCAGTACTTC
TRBD1	-	TRBV27	TRBJ1-1	14	CASSLTGVGAEAFF	TGTGCCAGCAGTTTAACAGGGGTCGGAGCTGAAGCTTTCTTT
TRBD2	-	TRBV5-4	TRBJ2-7	15	CASSPGLAGVYEQYF	TGTGCCAGCAGCCCGGGACTAGCGGGAGTTTACGAGCAGTACTTC
TRBD2	once	TRBV30	TRBJ2-3	16	CAWGGLAGPSTDTQYF	TGTGCCTGGGGGGGACTAGCGGGGCCTAGCACAGATACGCAGTATTTT
TRBD2	few	TRBV9	TRBJ2-2	16	CASSVGASGLTGELFF	TGTGCCAGCAGCGTAGGGGCTAGCGGGTTAACCGGGGAGCTGTTTTTT
-	-	TRBV28	TRBJ1-6	16	CASSRDSKVYNSPLHF	TGTGCCAGCAGTCGTGACAGTAAAGTGTATAATTCACCCCTCCACTTT
-	-	TRBV5-1	TRBJ2-1	14	CASSLTGSYNEQFF	TGCGCCAGCAGCTTGACTGGCTCCTACAATGAGCAGTTCTTC
TRBD1	-	TRBV18	TRBJ2-7	16	CASSPNAQGTSYEQYF	TGTGCCAGCTCACCAAACGCACAGGGGACCTCCTACGAGCAGTACTTC
TRBD2	-	TRBV11-2	TRBJ2-5	15	CASSSTSGRLETQYF	TGTGCCAGCAGCTCCACTAGCGGGAGGCTAGAGACCCAGTACTTC
-	few	TRBV4-1	TRBJ1-2	15	CASSQGSGVGYGYTF	TGCGCCAGCAGCCAAGGGTCGGGGGTGGGCTATGGCTACACCTTC
-	-	TRBV7-2	TRBJ2-3	13	CASSAPTYFTQYF	TGTGCCAGCAGCGCCCCCACCTATTTTACGCAGTATTTT
-	-	TRBV5-6	TRBJ2-2	17	CASSLGSRFRNTGELFF	TGTGCCAGCAGCTTGGGAAGTCGGTTTAGGAACACCGGGGAGCTGTTTTTT
-	-	TRBV5-4	TRBJ1-6	13	CASAGQYNSPLHF	TGTGCCAGCGCAGGACAGTATAATTCACCCCTCCACTTT
-	-	TRBV7-3	TRBJ1-6	15	CASSFPGRGNSPLHF	TGTGCCAGCAGCTTCCCGGGCAGGGGTAATTCACCCCTCCACTTT
-	few	TRBV2	TRBJ2-3	14	CASSSAVVTDTQYF	TGTGCCAGCAGTAGCGCGGTTGTTACAGATACGCAGTATTTT
-	-	TRBV10-3	TRBJ1-5	14	CASTDRWSNQPQHF	TGTGCCAGCACGGACAGATGGAGCAATCAGCCCCAGCATTTT
TRBD2	-	TRBV7-9	TRBJ2-3	18	CASSLPLRLASKADTQYF	TGTGCCAGCAGCTTACCCCTCAGACTAGCAAGTAAGGCAGATACGCAGTATTTT
-	-	TRBV10-1	TRBJ2-7	16	CASSESPSGRSYEQYF	TGCGCCAGCAGTGAGTCGCCAAGCGGGCGTTCCTACGAGCAGTACTTC
TRBD2	-	TRBV5-1	TRBJ2-2	15	CATSPTSGRPGELFF	TGCGCCACCTCCCCGACTAGCGGGAGACCCGGGGAGCTGTTTTTT
-	-	TRBV7-8	TRBJ2-7	11	CASSITGEQYF	TGTGCCAGCAGCATTACGGGGGAGCAGTACTTC
TRBD2	-	TRBV5-4	TRBJ2-7	14	CASSFSGRVNEQYF	TGTGCCAGCAGCTTTAGCGGGAGAGTGAACGAGCAGTACTTC
-	-	TRBV18	TRBJ2-7	16	CASSPVKRVARDEQYF	TGTGCCAGCTCACCAGTTAAGCGGGTCGCTCGGGACGAGCAGTACTTC
-	-	TRBV7-8	TRBJ1-1	13	CASSSRAETEAFF	TGTGCCAGCTCCTCGAGGGCCGAAACTGAAGCTTTCTTT
-	-	TRBV28	TRBJ1-5	14	CASSLLQGTQPQHF	TGTGCCAGCAGTTTACTCCAGGGAACTCAGCCCCAGCATTTT
-	-	TRBV6-1	TRBJ2-3	14	CASSDRRGTDTQYF	TGTGCCAGCAGTGACAGGAGGGGCACAGATACGCAGTATTTT
TRBD1	few	TRBV6-4	TRBJ2-5	13	CASSRDRQETQYF	TGTGCCAGCAGCCGGGACAGGCAAGAGACCCAGTACTTC
TRBD2	once	TRBV11-3	TRBJ2-1	15	CASSLEGTSTNEQFF	TGTGCCAGCAGCTTAGAGGGGACTAGCACCAATGAGCAGTTCTTC
TRBD1	-	TRBV5-1	TRBJ2-1	15	CASSLEGTGYNEQFF	TGCGCCAGCAGCTTGGAGGGGACAGGTTACAATGAGCAGTTCTTC
TRBD2	-	TRBV5-1	TRBJ2-3	17	CASSSGRSGGSTDTQYF	TGCGCCAGCAGCTCCGGGAGGAGTGGGGGATCCACAGATACGCAGTATTTT
TRBD2	few	TRBV27	TRBJ2-7	14	CASSRSGSSYEQYF	TGTGCCAGCAGTAGGAGCGGGAGCTCCTACGAGCAGTACTTC
TRBD2	once	TRBV29-1	TRBJ2-1	16	CSVVVLRASGTGEQFF	TGCAGCGTTGTCGTTCTTCGGGCTAGCGGGACGGGTGAGCAGTTCTTC
-	-	TRBV6-5	TRBJ1-6	12	CASSYPLSPLHF	TGTGCCAGCAGTTACCCTCTTTCACCCCTCCACTTT
TRBD1	-	TRBV28	TRBJ1-3	14	CASSADRPGNTIYF	TGTGCCAGCAGTGCGGACAGGCCCGGAAACACCATATATTTT
-	-	TRBV6-1	TRBJ2-7	13	CASSARGAREQYF	TGTGCCAGCAGTGCTAGGGGCGCCCGGGAGCAGTACTTC
-	-	TRBV29-1	TRBJ2-4	15	CSVRHGGVAGYIQYF	TGCAGCGTTCGCCACGGCGGGGTAGCAGGGTACATTCAGTACTTC
-	-	TRBV19	TRBJ2-7	14	CASSRGDSRHEQYF	TGTGCCAGTAGTAGGGGGGACTCCCGCCACGAGCAGTACTTC
TRBD2	-	TRBV27	TRBJ2-7	15	CASTLSGSGGYEQYF	TGTGCCAGCACCCTTAGCGGGAGTGGGGGCTACGAGCAGTACTTC
-	few	TRBV6-6	TRBJ1-3	13	CASSGEGVNTIYF	TGTGCCAGCAGTGGGGAAGGGGTAAACACCATATATTTT
-	-	TRBV5-5	TRBJ1-3	16	CASSAGTALSGNTIYF	TGTGCCAGCAGCGCGGGGACGGCCCTCTCTGGAAACACCATATATTTT